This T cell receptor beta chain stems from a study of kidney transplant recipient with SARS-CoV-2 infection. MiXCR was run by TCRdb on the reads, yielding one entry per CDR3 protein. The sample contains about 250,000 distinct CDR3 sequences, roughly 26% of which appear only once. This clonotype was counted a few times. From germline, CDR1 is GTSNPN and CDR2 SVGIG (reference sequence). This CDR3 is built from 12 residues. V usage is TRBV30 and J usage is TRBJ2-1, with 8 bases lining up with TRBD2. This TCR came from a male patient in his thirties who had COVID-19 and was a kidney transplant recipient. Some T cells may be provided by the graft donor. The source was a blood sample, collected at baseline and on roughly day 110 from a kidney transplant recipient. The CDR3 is CGSGRLYNEQFF. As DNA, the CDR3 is TGTGGCAGCGGGAGATTGTACAATGAGCAGTTCTTC.